This entry concerns a single T cell receptor beta chain. Its antigen remains unidentified. The source of the sample is a study of T cell repertoires in cytomegalovirus infection. Turning to the study itself: Matching HLA type, along with CMV infection, was indicated by public TCR beta signatures. Study-wide points: The ex vivo response was dominated by HLA-C-restricted CMV-specific TCR beta clonotypes.

CDR3 length: 14 residues. Germline lookup yields CDR1 SGHNT and CDR2 YYREEE (reference sequence). The V end lost 2 bases, the J end lost 2 bases, and 11 bases lay between the germline ends. TCRdb re-called the reads through MiXCR, storing one row per CDR3 protein. The profile covers about 310,000 distinct CDR3 sequences, with 25% appearing a single time and roughly 15% taken by the ten largest. Sequencing used cultured PBMCs, obtained from culture after CMV antigen stimulation. The chain is built from TRBV5-4 and TRBJ2-7; either TRBD1 or TRBD2 may fit D (5 bases each). This sequence originates from a human donor in good health (CMV status not recorded). Some clones in this sample may be carry-over from other donors' samples. The CDR3 DNA reads TGTGCCAGCAGCTTAGCGGACAACCCCTACGAGCAGTACTTC. This gives the protein CASSLADNPYEQYF.